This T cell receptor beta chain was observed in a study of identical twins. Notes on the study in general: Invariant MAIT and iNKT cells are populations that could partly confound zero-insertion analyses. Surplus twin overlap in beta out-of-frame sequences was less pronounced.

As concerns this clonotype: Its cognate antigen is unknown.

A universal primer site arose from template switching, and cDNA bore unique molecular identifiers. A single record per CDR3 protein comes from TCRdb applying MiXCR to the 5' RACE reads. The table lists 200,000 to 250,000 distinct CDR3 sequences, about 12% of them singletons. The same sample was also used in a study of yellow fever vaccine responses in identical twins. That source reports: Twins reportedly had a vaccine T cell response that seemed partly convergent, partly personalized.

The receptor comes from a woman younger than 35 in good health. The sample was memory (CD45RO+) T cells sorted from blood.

The chain's CDR3 is CASSLTRSSYEQYF. The CDR3 DNA sequence: TGTGCCAGCAGCTTAACCAGGAGCTCCTACGAGCAGTACTTC. The V and J genes are TRBV7-2 and TRBJ2-7; no clear D. Germline values: CDR1 SGHTA, CDR2 FQGNSA. V was trimmed by 2 bases and J by 0 bases, leaving 8 bases between them. The CDR3 spans 14 residues.